Shown below are 28 T cell receptor beta chains from a single sample sequenced in a study of T-cell reconstitution after alpha-beta-depleted transplantation in children. Overall study findings and caveats: Expanded graft clones, several hundred of them, were reportedly the source of alpha-beta T cells about two months after transplant.

Their target antigens are unknown. Preparing the TCRbeta library involved the use of unique molecular identifiers. TCRdb re-analysed the PCR reads in MiXCR, keeping a single row per CDR3 protein. The table includes 30,000 or so distinct CDR3 sequences, 5.5% to 8% detected once. The source material was peripheral blood, sampled 60 days after TCRalphabeta/CD19-depleted stem cell transplant. These receptors all stem from a child under two years old who had a stem cell transplant for acute myeloid leukemia, so the T cells may come from the graft donor.

This clonotype has ten or more counts. The chain combines TRBV24-1 with TRBJ2-3; TRBD2 aligns across 11 bases. V lost 3 bases, J lost 2 bases, and 9 bases stayed unmatched. Germline values: CDR1 KGHDR, CDR2 SFDVKD. CDR3 length equals 18 residues. The CDR3 DNA sequence: TGTGCCACCAGTGATCCTTGGGGGACTAGCGGCTCCACAGATACGCAGTATTTT. This encodes CATSDPWGTSGSTDTQYF.

This clonotype was recorded many times. V is TRBV7-8 and J is TRBJ2-7; 10 nucleotides align to TRBD2. Losses at the gene ends were 8 bases for V and 11 bases for J; bases not matched to a gene: 15. The CDR3 loop spans 14 amino acids. Germline V gene sequence: CDR1 SGHVS, CDR2 FQNEAQ. The CDR3 DNA is TGTGCCAGCGCCAGGCTAGCGGGGGTCCTGGGGGAGTACTTC. Translation: CASARLAGVLGEYF. The variable domain in full, completed from reference TRBV7-8 and TRBJ2-7, reads GAGVSQSPRYKVAKRGQDVALRCDPISGHVSLFWYQQALGQGPEFLTYFQNEAQLDKSGLPSDRFFAERPEGSVSTLKIQRTQQEDSAVYLCASARLAGVLGEYFGPGTRLTVT.

This clonotype was detected many times. This sequence joins TRBV20-1 and TRBJ2-7, with 11 positions matching TRBD2. This CDR3 contains 16 residues. Germline-derived CDR1 and CDR2 are DFQATT and SNEGSKA (reference sequence). Trimming at V came to 0 bases and at J to 2 bases, leaving 6 bases not matched to a gene. CDR3 in amino acids: CSARDVKGLAAYEQYF. The CDR3 coding sequence is TGCAGTGCTAGAGACGTGAAGGGACTAGCGGCCTACGAGCAGTACTTC.

This clonotype was observed at least ten times. The chain combines TRBV9 with TRBJ2-1; D not resolved. Germline V gives CDR1 SGDLS, CDR2 YYNGEE. Trimming shortened V by 4 bases and J by 7 bases, and 9 bases separated the two germline ends. The CDR3 is 12 amino acids. The CDR3 sequence: CASSLTSNEQFF. CDR3 in DNA: TGTGCCAGCAGCTTGACTTCGAATGAGCAGTTCTTC. The variable domain in full, completed from reference TRBV9 and TRBJ2-1, reads DSGVTQTPKHLITATGQRVTLRCSPRSGDLSVYWYQQSLDQGLQFLIQYYNGEERAKGNILERFSAQQFPDLHSELNLSSLELGDSALYFCASSLTSNEQFFGPGTRLTVL.

The J gene is TRBJ2-3, the V gene TRBV5-1; the match to TRBD1 covers 9 bases. The CDR3 contains 17 residues. Germline CDR1 SGHRS, CDR2 YFSETQ. With V trimmed by 0 bases and J by 3 bases, 8 bases remained unmatched. CDR3 nucleotide sequence: TGCGCCAGCAGCTTGGTAGCCGGGACAGGGCGGACAGATACGCAGTATTTT. This sequence encodes CASSLVAGTGRTDTQYF.

This clonotype was found many times. The chain carries TRBV28 and TRBJ2-2; TRBD2 agrees at 9 bases. The CDR3 has 15 residues. Trimming took 2 bases from V and 6 from J; bases not matched to a gene: 4. The germline CDR1 and CDR2 sequences are MDHEN and SYDVKM. The CDR3 DNA reads as TGTGCCAGCAGTTTACGGCGGGAGGGCGCCGGGGAGCTGTTTTTT. Amino acids: CASSLRREGAGELFF.

This clonotype was seen ten or more times. The chain has TRBV15 and TRBJ2-1; 7 bases match TRBD2. The CDR3 has 16 residues. Germline CDR1 reads LNHNV; CDR2 reads YYDKDF (reference sequence). The V gene end was trimmed by 4 bases and the J gene end by 5 bases; junction bases not matched to a gene: 11. CDR3 loop: CATSKGRGSGNNEQFF. DNA for the CDR3: TGTGCCACCAGCAAAGGGCGGGGGTCAGGGAACAATGAGCAGTTCTTC.

This clonotype was seen ten or more times. The chain carries TRBV29-1 and TRBJ2-1, with D unresolved. CDR1 is SQVTM and CDR2 is ANQGSEA in the germline V gene. CDR3 length: 12 residues. V was trimmed by 1 base and J by 5 bases, leaving 6 bases between them. This CDR3 is CSVEGRDNEQFF. CDR3 bases: TGCAGCGTTGAAGGTAGAGACAATGAGCAGTTCTTC.

This clonotype appeared many times. This chain joins TRBV12-3 or TRBV12-4 and TRBJ2-2; D remains ambiguous. The V end lost 4 bases, the J end lost 6 bases, and 3 bases lay between the germline ends. The CDR3 runs to 11 residues. CDR3 loop: CASSWAGELFF. The CDR3 DNA follows: TGTGCCAGCAGTTGGGCCGGGGAGCTGTTTTTT.

The chain uses TRBV6-2 or TRBV6-3 and TRBJ2-1, with 12 bases matching TRBD2. In germline, CDR1 is MNHEY, CDR2 SVGEGT. The CDR3 length is 17 residues. J gave up 8 bases and V 2 bases, and 10 bases lay outside the gene matches. CDR3 amino acids: CASSYPASGGAKDEQFF. Here the CDR3 DNA reads TGTGCCAGCAGTTACCCGGCTAGCGGGGGGGCCAAGGATGAGCAGTTCTTC.

In its sample, this clonotype was seen many times. The V gene is TRBV15, the J gene TRBJ1-4; D is unresolved. V was cut by 3 bases and J by 0 bases, with 8 bases left in between. Germline loops: CDR1 LNHNV, CDR2 YYDKDF (reference sequence). The CDR3 contains 15 residues. As DNA, the CDR3 is TGTGCCACCAGCAGGGATCCTGCAACTAATGAAAAACTGTTTTTT. Translating gives CATSRDPATNEKLFF.

This clonotype was seen ten or more times. The CDR3 sequence is CASIDAFSYNSPLHF. The CDR3 DNA is TGTGCCAGCATCGACGCTTTCTCCTATAATTCACCCCTCCACTTT. The V gene is TRBV28, the J gene TRBJ1-6; D unresolved. Trimming left V 7 bases short and J 0 bases short, with 10 bases between. Per the germline V gene, CDR1 is MDHEN and CDR2 is SYDVKM. This CDR3 contains 15 residues.

This clonotype was counted at least ten times. CDR3 sequence reads: CASSQAARGDQPQHF. CDR3 nucleotides: TGCGCCAGCAGCCAAGCCGCACGGGGGGATCAGCCCCAGCATTTT. The rearrangement joins TRBV4-3 to TRBJ1-5; possible D gene TRBD1, 5 bases. V was trimmed by 1 base and J by 5 bases, leaving 12 bases between them. Germline loops: CDR1 LGHNA, CDR2 YSLEER. The CDR3 spans 15 residues.

This clonotype has at least ten counts. The V call is TRBV5-8, the J call TRBJ2-5; a possible D gene is TRBD2 (6 bases). This CDR3 has 14 amino acids. Trimming cost V 4 bases and J 2 bases, with 12 bases left between them. The germline CDR1 and CDR2 sequences are SGHTS and YDEGEE. The CDR3 sequence is CASSEGLVQETQYF. The CDR3 bases are TGTGCCAGCAGCGAGGGACTTGTACAAGAGACCCAGTACTTC.

Many counts were recorded for this clonotype. V is TRBV4-3 and J is TRBJ2-3; either TRBD1 or TRBD2 may supply D (5 bases each). Germline assignment: CDR1 LGHNA and CDR2 YSLEER. Trimming took off 0 bases at V and 3 bases at J, with 7 bases between the two ends. The CDR3 extends over 14 amino acids. Written as DNA, the CDR3 is TGCGCCAGCAGCCAAGACAGGGAGACAGATACGCAGTATTTT. Amino acids: CASSQDRETDTQYF.

This clonotype was seen repeatedly, ten times or more. The chain links TRBV4-3 to TRBJ2-1; 13 bases line up with TRBD2. The CDR3 loop spans 17 amino acids. The germline CDR1 and CDR2 sequences are LGHNA and YSLEER. The trim removed 1 base at V and 12 bases at J, leaving 12 bases unmatched. As DNA, the CDR3 is TGCGCCAGCAGCCAAGCTCCCGCCGGGACTAGCGGGAACCCGCAGTTCTTC. Amino acids: CASSQAPAGTSGNPQFF.

This clonotype was seen many times. J is TRBJ1-2 and V is TRBV6-2 or TRBV6-3; D is undetermined. V was trimmed by 5 bases and J by 3 bases, leaving 19 bases between them. The CDR3 is made up of 16 amino acids. Germline assignment: CDR1 MNHEY and CDR2 SVGEGT. The DNA for the CDR3 is TGTGCCAGCAGTCCCGGACGCGGAACCCGACACTATGGCTACACCTTC. Its protein product is CASSPGRGTRHYGYTF.

In this sample, this clonotype turned up many times. This chain uses TRBV5-1 with TRBJ2-3; D is perhaps TRBD1 or TRBD2 (5 bases each). Germline V lookup: CDR1 SGHRS, CDR2 YFSETQ. The ends were cut back, 4 bases at V and 0 bases at J, with 15 bases in the middle. This CDR3 spans 16 amino acids. For the CDR3, the DNA is TGCGCCAGCAGCCCGGGGCCCAGTATTAGCACAGATACGCAGTATTTT. Its translation is CASSPGPSISTDTQYF.

V gene TRBV23-1 combines with J gene TRBJ2-3; D might be TRBD1 (6 bases). TRBV23-1 counts as an open reading frame of uncertain function. Trimming took off 8 bases at V and 1 base at J, with 10 bases between the two ends. This CDR3 is 13 amino acids long. CDR3 in DNA: TGCGCCAGCTCACAGGGATGCACAGATACGCAGTATTTT. It yields the protein CASSQGCTDTQYF.

The chain is built from TRBV9 and TRBJ2-5, with D possibly matching TRBD1 (6 bases). Germline V gives CDR1 SGDLS, CDR2 YYNGEE. Trimming cost V 0 bases and J 5 bases, with 14 bases left between them. The CDR3 length is 15 residues. DNA for the CDR3: TGTGCCAGCAGCGTAGTGCCAGGGGCTGGGGAGACCCAGTACTTC. It codes for CASSVVPGAGETQYF.

There are a few counts of this clonotype. The chain recombines TRBV13 with TRBJ1-1; D gene uncertain. CDR1 PRHDT and CDR2 FYEKMQ come from the germline V gene (reference sequence). V was pared by 5 bases and J by 3 bases, with 7 bases between. This CDR3 contains 12 residues. The CDR3 coding sequence is TGTGCCAGCAGCCCCTGGGACACTGAAGCTTTCTTT. This encodes CASSPWDTEAFF.

This clonotype came up many times. The genes are TRBV25-1 and TRBJ2-5; D gene ambiguous. The V and J ends lost 6 bases and 7 bases respectively, with 9 bases between them. CDR1 and CDR2 (germline): MGHDK, SYGVNS. The CDR3 is made up of 11 amino acids. The CDR3 reads CASSLLGTQYF. The CDR3 DNA reads as TGTGCCAGCAGCCTCCTGGGGACCCAGTACTTC.

V usage is TRBV28 and J usage is TRBJ1-2, with 7 bases identical to TRBD1. The V gene end was trimmed by 6 bases and the J gene end by 4 bases; junction bases not matched to a gene: 5. Germline V gene data show CDR1 as MDHEN and CDR2 as SYDVKM. This CDR3 is 13 amino acids long. Written as DNA, the CDR3 is TGTGCCAGCAGCTGGGGACAGTTCTATGGCTACACCTTC. Protein sequence: CASSWGQFYGYTF.

This clonotype came up many times. The rearrangement joins TRBV7-9 to TRBJ2-4; D may be TRBD1 (5 bases). This CDR3 comprises 12 residues. V lost 6 bases, J lost 6 bases, and 9 bases lay in between. Looked up from germline, CDR1 is SEHNR and CDR2 is FQNEAQ (reference sequence). The CDR3 region is CASSPDRNIQYF. The CDR3 bases are TGTGCCAGCAGTCCCGACAGAAACATTCAGTACTTC.

This clonotype was counted many times. The chain couples TRBV28 to TRBJ1-6, with D perhaps TRBD1 (5 bases). Trimming pared 5 bases from V and 8 bases from J, leaving 13 bases between. CDR3 length: 14 residues. Germline CDR1 MDHEN, CDR2 SYDVKM. The CDR3 is CASSPPGLDSPLHF. CDR3 in DNA: TGTGCCAGCAGTCCCCCAGGGTTGGATTCACCCCTCCACTTT.

V usage is TRBV3-1 and J usage is TRBJ2-7; D might be TRBD2 (5 bases). The CDR3 runs to 15 residues. V shed 11 bases and J shed 5 bases, with 25 bases lying between them. CDR1 and CDR2 from the germline V gene are LGHDT and YNNKEL (reference sequence). Here the CDR3 DNA reads TGTGCCTCCACCCAAGATCGTCGGGGTTACGACGAGCAGTACTTC. This codes for CASTQDRRGYDEQYF.

Ten or more counts support this clonotype. The V gene is TRBV7-9, the J gene TRBJ2-1; no clear D. V was pared by 1 base and J by 7 bases, with 11 bases between. CDR1 and CDR2 from the germline V gene are SEHNR and FQNEAQ (reference sequence). This CDR3 is built from 14 residues. The CDR3 DNA reads as TGTGCCAGCAGCTTAGTACCACCCCAAAATGAGCAGTTCTTC. Translating it yields CASSLVPPQNEQFF.

This clonotype occurred many times. The chain has TRBV7-3 and TRBJ2-2, with 11 bases fitting TRBD2. The CDR3 totals 16 residues. Germline assignment: CDR1 SGHTA and CDR2 FQGTGA. Germline trimming cut 5 bases from V and 1 base from J; bases unmatched to any gene: 3. CDR3 loop: CASSMTSGENTGELFF. DNA of the CDR3: TGTGCCAGCAGCATGACTAGCGGGGAGAACACCGGGGAGCTGTTTTTT. Using reference TRBV7-3 and TRBJ2-2 for the parts outside the CDR3, the full variable domain is GAGVSQTPSNKVTEKGKYVELRCDPISGHTALYWYRQSLGQGPEFLIYFQGTGAADDSGLPNDRFFAVRPEGSVSTLKIQRTERGDSAVYLCASSMTSGENTGELFFGEGSRLTVL.